The 20 T cell receptor beta chains in this list originate from one sample, sequenced in a study of post-analysis software for immune sequencing data. Overall study results and limits: Five TRBV segments, including TRBV5-6, TRBV5-1 and TRBV20-1, were more frequent in patients than controls.

Unique molecular identifiers featured in each of the TCR beta cDNA libraries. TCRdb passed the PCR reads through MiXCR, listing each CDR3 protein once. Among roughly 600,000 distinct CDR3 sequences listed, roughly two fifths were seen once. These receptors have no identified antigens. The sequenced sample consisted of blood. Receptors were obtained from a girl under 18 with multiple sclerosis.

This clonotype has just a few counts. The chain has TRBV12-3 or TRBV12-4 and TRBJ1-1; a possible D gene is TRBD1 (5 bases). The CDR3 totals 13 residues. Trimming took 5 bases from V and 11 from J, leaving 18 bases between them. CDR3 residues: CASSPQGQIAAFF. The CDR3 DNA follows: TGTGCCAGCAGTCCTCAGGGCCAAATAGCCGCTTTCTTT.

Only a few counts were recorded for this clonotype. V is TRBV6-4 and J is TRBJ2-3; TRBD2 matches at 8 bases. The CDR3 sequence is 15 residues long. Germline assignment: CDR1 MRHNA and CDR2 SNTAGT. J gave up 0 bases and V 6 bases, and 5 bases lay outside the gene matches. The CDR3 nucleotides are TGTGCCAGCAGCGTCTCTAGCGGGAGCACAGATACGCAGTATTTT. Its protein is CASSVSSGSTDTQYF.

There are a few counts of this clonotype. The chain carries TRBV5-1 and TRBJ2-5; no reliable D call. Germline V gene sequence: CDR1 SGHRS, CDR2 YFSETQ. CDR3 length equals 14 residues. The V end lost 5 bases, the J end lost 3 bases, and 14 bases lay between the germline ends. In DNA form, the CDR3 reads TGCGCCAGCAGGCTTCGGCAAACGGAAGAGACCCAGTACTTC. Its protein product is CASRLRQTEETQYF.

This clonotype was observed a few times. The chain employs TRBV12-3 or TRBV12-4 and TRBJ2-7; 9 bases agree with TRBD1. Losses at the gene ends were 5 bases for V and 7 bases for J; bases not matched to a gene: 9. The CDR3 sequence is 14 residues long. The CDR3 bases are TGTGCCAGCAGTAGCCGGGACAGGGAGGAAGAGCAGTACTTC. Protein sequence: CASSSRDREEEQYF.

This clonotype was counted a few times. The chain recombines TRBV4-1 with TRBJ1-1, with 9 bases aligning to TRBD1. Germline CDR1 and CDR2: MGHRA and YSYEKL. Losses at the gene ends were 0 bases for V and 7 bases for J; bases not matched to a gene: 9. The CDR3 extends over 16 amino acids. The CDR3 DNA is TGCGCCAGCAGCCAAGAGGTGGGACAGGGTTGGGATGAAGCTTTCTTT. Translation: CASSQEVGQGWDEAFF.

CDR3 protein: CASSAEVGQGDYNEQFF. CDR3 in DNA: TGTGCCAGCAGCGCCGAAGTGGGACAGGGGGACTACAATGAGCAGTTCTTC. The chain is built from TRBV5-6 and TRBJ2-1; 11 positions match TRBD1. The CDR3 is 17 residues long. CDR1 and CDR2 from the germline V gene are SGHDT and YYEEEE. Trimming removed 4 bases from V and 3 bases from J; junction bases left unmatched: 9.

V and J are TRBV12-3 or TRBV12-4 and TRBJ2-4, with 7 nucleotides matching TRBD1. Trimming cost V 11 bases and J 0 bases; bases outside gene matches: 7. This CDR3 is built from 14 residues. Written as DNA, the CDR3 is TGTGCCGGCACTACAGGGGTAGCCAAAAACATTCAGTACTTC. It codes for CAGTTGVAKNIQYF.

This chain connects TRBV12-3 or TRBV12-4 to TRBJ2-1, with 7 bases identical to TRBD1. This CDR3 spans 14 amino acids. The V gene end was trimmed by 3 bases and the J gene end by 8 bases; junction bases not matched to a gene: 7. CDR3 in amino acids: CASSFYRGEDEQFF. CDR3 nucleotides: TGTGCCAGCAGTTTCTACAGGGGAGAGGATGAGCAGTTCTTC.

The J gene is TRBJ2-3, the V gene TRBV7-9, with D possibly TRBD2 on 6 matching bases. Trimming took off 4 bases at V and 5 bases at J, with 13 bases between the two ends. The germline V gene has CDR1 SEHNR and CDR2 FQNEAQ (reference sequence). The CDR3 totals 14 residues. The CDR3 coding sequence is TGTGCCAGCAGCTCGACGGGGCGGGGAGATACGCAGTATTTT. This translates into CASSSTGRGDTQYF.

The V and J genes are TRBV3-1 and TRBJ2-1; 13 bases are a match to TRBD2. This CDR3 has 15 amino acids. The V gene end was trimmed by 1 base and the J gene end by 6 bases; junction bases not matched to a gene: 0. CDR1 LGHDT and CDR2 YNNKEL come from the germline V gene (reference sequence). CDR3 DNA: TGTGCCAGCAGCCAAGGGACTAGCGGGAGCAATGAGCAGTTCTTC. It encodes CASSQGTSGSNEQFF.

This clonotype was detected only a few times. The chain links TRBV12-3 or TRBV12-4 to TRBJ1-5; TRBD1 might be the D (5 bases). Trimming removed 3 bases from V and 0 bases from J, with 9 bases in between. The CDR3 runs to 15 residues. The CDR3, as DNA: TGTGCCAGCAGTTTTGGGACTTATAGCAATCAGCCCCAGCATTTT. Translated: CASSFGTYSNQPQHF.

This clonotype occurred a few times. V and J are TRBV4-1 and TRBJ1-1; D gene unclear. V shed 0 bases and J shed 2 bases, with 7 bases lying between them. Per germline, CDR1 MGHRA and CDR2 YSYEKL. This CDR3 has 14 amino acids. For the CDR3, the DNA is TGCGCCAGCAGCCAAGAGGGGTCAAACACTGAAGCTTTCTTT. This gives the protein CASSQEGSNTEAFF.

The chain employs TRBV19 and TRBJ2-3; D is unclear. CDR1 and CDR2 (germline): LNHDA, SQIVND (reference sequence). This CDR3 is built from 17 residues. The V end lost 3 bases, the J end lost 5 bases, and 21 bases lay between the germline ends. CDR3 in DNA: TGTGCCAGTAGTATCCTGCAGTCGGGCAGTCGAGGAGATACGCAGTATTTT. Translation gives CASSILQSGSRGDTQYF.

The chain joins TRBV7-2 to TRBJ2-2; D possibly uses TRBD1 or TRBD2 (5 bases each). V was trimmed by 2 bases and J by 6 bases, leaving 10 bases between them. CDR1 is SGHTA, CDR2 FQGNSA, per germline. The CDR3 runs 14 residues. In nucleotides, the CDR3 is TGTGCCAGCAGCTTAAACGGGGCGTCCGGGGAGCTGTTTTTT. This codes for CASSLNGASGELFF.

The chain employs TRBV5-5 and TRBJ2-5; TRBD1 is a possible D gene (5 bases). Germline loops: CDR1 SGHKS, CDR2 YYEKEE (reference sequence). Trimming removed 4 bases from V and 5 bases from J, with 12 bases in between. The CDR3 totals 13 residues. The CDR3 reads CASSRWGEETQYF. The CDR3 DNA reads TGTGCCAGCAGCCGATGGGGCGAGGAGACCCAGTACTTC.

This chain connects TRBV12-3 or TRBV12-4 to TRBJ2-7; a possible D gene is TRBD2 (5 bases). V was cut by 3 bases and J by 2 bases, with 8 bases left in between. CDR3 length: 13 amino acids. The CDR3 protein is CASSFSGTYEQYF. Here the CDR3 DNA reads TGTGCCAGCAGTTTTTCCGGGACCTACGAGCAGTACTTC.

The chain uses TRBV3-1 and TRBJ2-5; no definite D call. Germline CDR1 reads LGHDT; CDR2 reads YNNKEL (reference sequence). Between the trimmed V and J ends, which lost 2 bases and 0 bases, there was a span of 7 bases. This CDR3 region has 14 residues. The CDR3, as DNA: TGTGCCAGCAGCCAAAGGCTATACCAAGAGACCCAGTACTTC. Translating gives CASSQRLYQETQYF.

The V gene is TRBV9, the J gene TRBJ2-1; TRBD2 matches at 9 bases. V lost 4 bases, J lost 3 bases, and 5 bases stayed unmatched. CDR3 length: 15 amino acids. CDR1 is SGDLS, CDR2 YYNGEE, per germline. CDR3 sequence: CASSQLAGNYNEQFF. For the CDR3, the DNA is TGTGCCAGCAGCCAGCTAGCGGGGAACTACAATGAGCAGTTCTTC.

The V and J genes are TRBV27 and TRBJ2-4; D gene uncertain. Trimming took 2 bases from V and 7 from J, leaving 9 bases between them. Germline assignment: CDR1 MNHEY and CDR2 SMNVEV (reference sequence). The CDR3 loop spans 13 amino acids. The CDR3 bases are TGTGCCAGCAGTTTAGCTCGCAACAACATTCAGTACTTC. Protein sequence: CASSLARNNIQYF.

The rearrangement uses TRBV10-3 and TRBJ1-2; 8 positions agree with TRBD1. Germline loops: CDR1 ENHRY, CDR2 SYGVKD. The V and J ends lost 4 bases and 7 bases, in that order; junction bases with no gene match: 8. The CDR3 runs 14 residues. The CDR3 here is CAISGGQALGGYTF. Written as DNA, the CDR3 is TGTGCCATCAGTGGGGGACAGGCCCTTGGTGGCTACACCTTC.